This T cell receptor (beta chain) was identified during a study of Graves' ophthalmopathy and Graves' hyperthyroidism. Whole-study results and caveats: Also, most clonotypes expanded in the thyroid above 0.001 frequency appeared in blood. Ophthalmopathy could be told apart from stable hyperthyroidism by a 13-signature model (about 90% sensitivity, roughly 80% specificity).

This clonotype occurred many times. The antigen is unknown. Amplification of the TCR beta CDR3 regions used RNA transcripts (as template). Second-round multiplex PCR followed a first-round RT-PCR using HTBI primers. TCRdb re-called the multiplex PCR reads through MiXCR, storing one row per CDR3 protein. The repertoire consists of 340,000 or so distinct CDR3 sequences, with about a sixth occurring once and the leading ten covering about 12%. As diagnostic evidence, clinical symptoms, serum thyroxine, TRAb, thyroid ultrasound and orbital computed tomography were relied upon. J was trimmed by 5 bases and V by 7 bases; bases with no gene match: 10. The CDR3 has 14 residues. Per germline, CDR1 MNHEY and CDR2 SVGAGI.

The chain has TRBV6-5 and TRBJ2-5; TRBD1 agrees at 7 bases. This receptor was obtained from an adult man with Graves' ophthalmopathy. The sample was peripheral blood. In nucleotides, the CDR3 is TGTGCCAGCATAAAACAGGGGTTCGGGGAGACCCAGTACTTC. It translates to CASIKQGFGETQYF.